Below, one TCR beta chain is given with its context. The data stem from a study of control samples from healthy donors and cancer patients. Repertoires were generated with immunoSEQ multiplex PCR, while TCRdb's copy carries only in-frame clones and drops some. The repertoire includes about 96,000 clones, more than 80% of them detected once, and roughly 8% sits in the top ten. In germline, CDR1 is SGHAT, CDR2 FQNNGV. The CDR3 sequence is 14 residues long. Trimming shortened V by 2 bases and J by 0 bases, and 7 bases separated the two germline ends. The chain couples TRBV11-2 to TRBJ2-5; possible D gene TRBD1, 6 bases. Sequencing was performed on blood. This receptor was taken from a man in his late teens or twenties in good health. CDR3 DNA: TGTGCCAGCAGCTTAAGGGGGTACCAAGAGACCCAGTACTTC. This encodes CASSLRGYQETQYF.